A selection of T cell receptor beta chains follows, all from one sample in a study of T cell changes during pregnancy in multiple sclerosis. The repertoire was sequenced with immunoSEQ multiplex PCR; TCRdb's copy has only in-frame clones and lacks some. Of 70,000 to 100,000 clones in the sample, around 93% were seen once. The specimen was peripheral blood, collected in the first trimester of pregnancy. These TCRs come from a female donor with multiple sclerosis, enrolled in a pregnancy study. CDR3s leave out the opening cysteine and the closing phenylalanine or tryptophan.

cdr3_aa: ASSPKGQGMAQPQH
v_call: TRBV25-1
j_call: TRBJ1-5

cdr3_aa: ASKPSGAGYNEQF
v_call: TRBV6-4
j_call: TRBJ2-1

cdr3_aa: ASSLVGLAANQETQY
v_call: TRBV7-8
j_call: TRBJ2-5

cdr3_aa: ASSREPTGNEKLF
v_call: TRBV7-9
j_call: TRBJ1-4

cdr3_aa: ARTGFATNEKLF
v_call: TRBV6-5
j_call: TRBJ1-4

cdr3_aa: ATRQGSYEQY
v_call: TRBV6-5
j_call: TRBJ2-7

cdr3_aa: ASSPGQVSGEQY
v_call: TRBV5-5
j_call: TRBJ2-7

cdr3_aa: ASSLGLAGEQY
v_call: TRBV7-7
j_call: TRBJ2-7

cdr3_aa: ASSGGGRASYEQY
v_call: TRBV19
j_call: TRBJ2-7

cdr3_aa: ASSLLSGGHPYNEQF
v_call: TRBV27
j_call: TRBJ2-1

cdr3_aa: ASSLAGDQPQH
v_call: TRBV5-4
j_call: TRBJ1-5

cdr3_aa: ATSATGHSPLH
v_call: TRBV15
j_call: TRBJ1-6

cdr3_aa: AISEAGAGKQPQH
v_call: TRBV10-3
j_call: TRBJ1-5

cdr3_aa: ASSADSTPSYEQY
v_call: TRBV19
j_call: TRBJ2-7

cdr3_aa: ASSLAFSGTEAF
v_call: TRBV5-1
j_call: TRBJ1-1

cdr3_aa: ASKPGSNYGYT
v_call: TRBV27
j_call: TRBJ1-2

cdr3_aa: SVVFGRVGTGELF
v_call: TRBV29-1
j_call: TRBJ2-2

cdr3_aa: ASRPGQGGPGYTGELF
v_call: TRBV5-1
j_call: TRBJ2-2

cdr3_aa: ASSITGLETQY
v_call: TRBV9
j_call: TRBJ2-5

cdr3_aa: ASSSPPAGLGKHEQF
v_call: TRBV9
j_call: TRBJ2-1